This T cell receptor beta chain was captured in a study of identical twins. The table lists this clonotype with a few counts. Template switching (which added a universal primer site) was used, and cDNA carried unique molecular identifiers. TCRdb re-analysed the 5' RACE reads in MiXCR, keeping a single row per CDR3 protein. The repertoire holds some 760,000 distinct CDR3 sequences, with roughly 18% as singletons. Germline CDR1 and CDR2: SGHRS and YFSETQ. The CDR3 has 14 residues. Trimming removed 4 bases from V and 7 bases from J, with 15 bases in between. The sample also formed part of further work on T cells expressing NK-cell markers. That paper notes: HCMV serostatus: seven of eight sequenced donors positive, one negative. These clonotypes, the leaders elsewhere, also led the CD3+CD56-NKG2C+ fraction in several donors.

V usage is TRBV5-1 and J usage is TRBJ2-1; D is ambiguous. Sequencing was carried out using PBMCs. The clonotype originates from a woman aged 18 to 35 in good health. CDR3 in amino acids: CASSLPGVGNEQFF. CDR3 bases: TGCGCCAGCAGCCTCCCCGGAGTGGGAAATGAGCAGTTCTTC. The full variable domain, rest sourced from reference TRBV5-1 and TRBJ2-1, is KAGVTQTPRYLIKTRGQQVTLSCSPISGHRSVSWYQQTPGQGLQFLFEYFSETQRNKGNFPGRFSGRQFSNSRSEMNVSTLELGDSALYLCASSLPGVGNEQFFGPGTRLTVL.